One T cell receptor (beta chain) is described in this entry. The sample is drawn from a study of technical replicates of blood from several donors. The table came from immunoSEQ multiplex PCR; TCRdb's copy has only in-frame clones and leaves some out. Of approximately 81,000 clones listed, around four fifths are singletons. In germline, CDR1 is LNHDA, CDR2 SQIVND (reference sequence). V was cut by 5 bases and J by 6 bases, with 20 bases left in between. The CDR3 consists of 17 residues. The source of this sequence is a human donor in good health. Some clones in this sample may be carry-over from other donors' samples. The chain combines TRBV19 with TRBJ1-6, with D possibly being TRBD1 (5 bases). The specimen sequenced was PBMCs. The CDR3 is CASSLQLRQKFNSPLHF. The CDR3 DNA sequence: TGTGCCAGTAGTCTCCAACTCCGACAGAAGTTTAATTCACCCCTCCACTTT.